Shown below are 18 T cell receptor beta chains from a single sample sequenced in a study of CD8+ T cells in alopecia areata (dated by TCRdb to between 2018 and 2020). In the paper's terms, the time point label means: around 22 weeks on oral tofacitinib. The sample's treatment or condition label, in plain terms: oral pan-JAK inhibitor, 5-10 mg twice daily. The library was obtained by the immunoSEQ multiplex PCR assay. RNA was extracted from all samples and reverse transcribed into cDNA as template for TCR sequencing. Entries here come from immuneACCESS through TCRdb and include only in-frame sequences with V and J called. Some clones fail to appear in such tables; in the studies checked, an unresolved V gene covers under half of the shortfall, and the cause of the remainder is unknown. In this sample the table shows 190,000 or so clones, roughly 62% of which occur a single time. Around 13% of the sample lies in the top ten.

This specimen was CD8+ T cells sorted from blood, taken at week 24, from a patient treated with tofacitinib. All receptors come from a human donor with alopecia areata.

The rearrangement links TRBV2 to TRBJ1-1; D gene uncertain. Germline CDR1 is SNHLY and CDR2 is FYNNEI. V was clipped by 3 bases and J by 3 bases, with 5 bases between them. This CDR3 contains 12 residues. CDR3 in amino acids: CASSDRDTEAFF. CDR3 DNA: TGTGCCAGCAGTGATAGGGACACTGAAGCTTTCTTT.

The rearrangement joins TRBV14 to TRBJ1-1; TRBD1 matches at 10 bases. Germline V lookup: CDR1 SGHDN, CDR2 FVKESK. The CDR3 is 16 residues long. Losses at the gene ends were 4 bases for V and 5 bases for J; bases not matched to a gene: 10. Here the CDR3 reads CASSPGTGAPRTEAFF. The CDR3 DNA reads TGTGCCAGCAGCCCGGGGACAGGGGCTCCGAGAACTGAAGCTTTCTTT.

Worth noting for this clone: A junction boundary mismatches the germline segment, possibly from a read error. The chain has TRBV27 and TRBJ2-7, with 7 positions matching TRBD2. Germline V gives CDR1 MNHEY, CDR2 SMNVEV (reference sequence). The length of the CDR3 is 13 residues. The chain's CDR3 is CASSLSGRAPFNF. The CDR3 DNA follows: TGTGCCAGCAGTTTATCGGGGAGGGCCCCTTTCAACTTC.

The V and J genes are TRBV12-5 and TRBJ2-7; no clear D gene. Trimming shortened V by 3 bases and J by 6 bases, and 9 bases separated the two germline ends. The CDR3 has 12 amino acids. CDR1 and CDR2 (germline): LGHNT, FRNRAP. The CDR3 region has the DNA TGTGCTAGTGGTTTCCTGACAACCGAGCAGTACTTC. Its translation: CASGFLTTEQYF.

This clone occurred a few times. The CDR3 DNA sequence: TGTGCCAGCAGCACGTCCGGGACAGGGTTGTATGGCTACACCTTC. Encoded protein: CASSTSGTGLYGYTF. J is TRBJ1-2 and V is TRBV13; 9 nucleotides line up with TRBD1. This CDR3 has 15 amino acids. J lost 5 bases, V lost 5 bases, and 9 bases had no gene match. CDR1 PRHDT and CDR2 FYEKMQ come from the germline V gene (reference sequence).

The chain links TRBV5-6 to TRBJ2-1, with a possible D match to TRBD1 (7 bases). There are 16 residues in the CDR3. Germline V gene data show CDR1 as SGHDT and CDR2 as YYEEEE. The ends were cut back, 3 bases at V and 7 bases at J, with 20 bases in the middle. The DNA of the CDR3 is TGTGCCAGCAGCTGGGGGGACAGCCCGCCTTTGAATGAGCAGTTCTTC. Translation: CASSWGDSPPLNEQFF. Looking up the rest from reference TRBV5-6 and TRBJ2-1 gives the full variable domain: DAGVTQSPTHLIKTRGQQVTLRCSPKSGHDTVSWYQQALGQGPQFIFQYYEEEERQRGNFPDRFSGHQFPNYSSELNVNALLLGDSALYLCASSWGDSPPLNEQFFGPGTRLTVL.

There are a few counts of this clone. The rearrangement joins TRBV29-1 to TRBJ1-1; D not certain. Germline lookup yields CDR1 SQVTM and CDR2 ANQGSEA. The CDR3 totals 13 residues. V dropped 6 bases and J dropped 1 base, with 12 bases sitting between them. The CDR3 DNA follows: TGCAGCGTCCCAGAGATCCAGAACACTGAAGCTTTCTTT. Its protein product is CSVPEIQNTEAFF.

In this sample, this clone turned up a few times. This sequence joins TRBV29-1 and TRBJ2-7; TRBD2 might be the D (5 bases). CDR3 length: 13 amino acids. Between the trimmed V and J ends, which lost 3 bases and 2 bases, there was a span of 11 bases. Germline-derived CDR1 and CDR2 are SQVTM and ANQGSEA. CDR3 sequence: CSVEARTPYEQYF. DNA for the CDR3: TGCAGCGTTGAGGCCAGGACTCCCTACGAGCAGTACTTC.

The chain uses TRBV19 and TRBJ1-1; D perhaps matches TRBD1 (5 bases). V was shortened by 7 bases and J by 2 bases, with 8 bases between the two germline ends. This CDR3 region has 12 residues. Per germline, CDR1 LNHDA and CDR2 SQIVND (reference sequence). CDR3: CASIQGNTEAFF. The CDR3 nucleotides read TGTGCCAGTATTCAGGGAAACACTGAAGCTTTCTTT.

This clone showed up just once. The chain joins TRBV4-2 to TRBJ2-7; maybe TRBD2 (7 bases). CDR3 length: 17 residues. Trimming took 0 bases from V and 5 from J, leaving 20 bases between them. Germline CDR1 is LGHNA and CDR2 is YNFKEQ. DNA of the CDR3: TGTGCCAGCAGCCAAGATCTTCGGGGGGCAGTCCGGAACGAGCAGTACTTC. This gives the protein CASSQDLRGAVRNEQYF.

V gene TRBV2 combines with J gene TRBJ2-3, with TRBD2 identical over 10 bases. The V segment lost 7 bases and the J segment 6 bases; nucleotides outside the gene matches: 4. The CDR3 spans 13 residues. Germline CDR1 reads SNHLY; CDR2 reads FYNNEI. CDR3 nucleotide sequence: TGTGCCAGCATCACTAGCGGGGAGGATACGCAGTATTTT. Its translation is CASITSGEDTQYF. Combining the CDR3 with reference TRBV2 and TRBJ2-3 gives the whole variable domain EPEVTQTPSHQVTQMGQEVILRCVPISNHLYFYWYRQILGQKVEFLVSFYNNEISEKSEIFDDQFSVERPDGSNFTLKIRSTKLEDSAMYFCASITSGEDTQYFGPGTRLTVL.

This clone has a handful of counts. This chain connects TRBV2 to TRBJ1-2; D possibly corresponds to TRBD1 (5 bases). CDR3 length: 13 amino acids. CDR1 and CDR2 from the germline V gene are SNHLY and FYNNEI. V lost 4 bases to trimming and J lost 4 bases, with 10 bases between them. The CDR3 here is CASSGRTSYGYTF. The CDR3 DNA reads TGTGCCAGCAGTGGACGGACAAGCTATGGCTACACCTTC.

CDR3 coding DNA: TGTGCCAGTAGTGTAGGACTGAACGAAGCTTTCTTT. Translating it yields CASSVGLNEAFF. V gene TRBV19 combines with J gene TRBJ1-1; D gene ambiguous. Germline V lookup: CDR1 LNHDA, CDR2 SQIVND (reference sequence). The ends were cut back, 5 bases at V and 8 bases at J, with 12 bases in the middle. The CDR3 length is 12 residues.

This chain uses TRBV5-1 with TRBJ2-2, with 7 positions matching TRBD1. This CDR3 has 15 amino acids. The germline gives CDR1 SGHRS, CDR2 YFSETQ. V was clipped by 4 bases and J by 5 bases; unmatched bases: 8. The CDR3: CASSITTGHTGELFF. CDR3 DNA: TGCGCCAGCAGCATAACGACAGGGCATACCGGGGAGCTGTTTTTT.

This clone was picked up a small number of times. The V call is TRBV11-2, the J call TRBJ2-1, with 11 positions matching TRBD2. Germline V gene sequence: CDR1 SGHAT, CDR2 FQNNGV. The CDR3 has 15 amino acids. V dropped 7 bases and J dropped 10; count of bases not matched to a gene: 12. Written as DNA, the CDR3 is TGTGCCAGCATGACTAGCGGGGCCCCGAGGGGAGAGCAGTTCTTC. Residues: CASMTSGAPRGEQFF.

This clone was picked up one time. J is TRBJ1-3 and V is TRBV4-1; D perhaps matches TRBD1 (5 bases). Germline V gives CDR1 MGHRA, CDR2 YSYEKL. With 0 bases removed from V and 1 base from J, the gap between germline ends came to 7 bases. The CDR3 is made up of 15 amino acids. The CDR3, as DNA: TGCGCCAGCAGCCAAGATGAGGGGTCTGGAAACACCATATATTTT. Its translation is CASSQDEGSGNTIYF.

The chain combines TRBV13 with TRBJ1-1; D call uncertain. Per germline, CDR1 PRHDT and CDR2 FYEKMQ (reference sequence). This CDR3 region has 11 residues. V lost 6 bases, J lost 3 bases, and 5 bases lay in between. The CDR3 sequence is CASSRDTEAFF. In DNA, the CDR3 is TGTGCCAGCAGTAGGGACACTGAAGCTTTCTTT. Looking up the rest from reference TRBV13 and TRBJ1-1 gives the full variable domain: AAGVIQSPRHLIKEKRETATLKCYPIPRHDTVYWYQQGPGQDPQFLISFYEKMQSDKGSIPDRFSAQQFSDYHSELNMSSLELGDSALYFCASSRDTEAFFGQGTRLTVV.

This clone has more than one count but fewer than ten. In DNA form, the CDR3 reads TGCGCCAGCAGCCAAGTACTAGCGGCAACCTACGAGCAGTACTTC. Protein: CASSQVLAATYEQYF. V gene TRBV4-1 combines with J gene TRBJ2-7, with 8 positions matching TRBD2. The germline V gene encodes CDR1 MGHRA and CDR2 YSYEKL. This CDR3 comprises 15 residues. J was trimmed by 2 bases and V by 1 base; bases with no gene match: 4.